These 27 T cell receptor beta chains came from one sample sequenced in a study of blood T cell dynamics during melanoma immunotherapy. Method: immunoSEQ multiplex PCR; TCRdb's copy keeps in-frame clones and lacks some. The repertoire has 9,500 to 10,000 clones, about 86% of them found once; the top ten carry roughly 10%. Sample time point: pre-treatment baseline. This material consisted of blood, taken from a patient treated with checkpoint blockade. These receptors were obtained from a human donor with melanoma.

The chain has TRBV2 and TRBJ1-2; D might be TRBD1 (5 bases). Trimming removed 5 bases from V and 3 bases from J, with 10 bases in between. Germline-derived CDR1 and CDR2 are SNHLY and FYNNEI. The CDR3 totals 13 residues. This CDR3 is CASSLEGDYGYTF. CDR3 sequence (DNA): TGTGCCAGCAGTTTGGAAGGGGACTATGGCTACACCTTC.

The chain couples TRBV30 to TRBJ2-5; no reliable D call. Germline V gene data show CDR1 as GTSNPN and CDR2 as SVGIG (reference sequence). The CDR3 contains 14 residues. V was trimmed by 0 bases and J by 5 bases, leaving 13 bases between them. The CDR3 reads CAWSVFSSRETQYF. In DNA form, the CDR3 reads TGTGCCTGGAGTGTATTCAGTAGCCGGGAGACCCAGTACTTC. Drawing the rest from reference TRBV30 and TRBJ2-5, the complete variable domain is SQTIHQWPATLVQPVGSPLSLECTVEGTSNPNLYWYRQAAGRGLQLLFYSVGIGQISSEVPQNLSASRPQDRQFILSSKKLLLSDSGFYLCAWSVFSSRETQYFGPGTRLLVL.

This chain links TRBV18 with TRBJ1-4; no clear D gene. Germline loops: CDR1 KGHSH, CDR2 LQKENI. Trimming removed 2 bases from V and 5 bases from J, with 9 bases in between. The CDR3 extends over 14 amino acids. CDR3 coding DNA: TGTGCCAGCTCACCAGTCGGTCAAAATGAAAAACTGTTTTTT. Protein sequence: CASSPVGQNEKLFF.

This rearrangement joins TRBV7-8 to TRBJ1-2; D not resolved. V was shortened by 1 base and J by 5 bases, with 14 bases between the two germline ends. The germline gives CDR1 SGHVS, CDR2 FQNEAQ. The CDR3 is 15 residues long. CDR3 amino acids: CASSLGSRNLYGYTF. The CDR3 DNA sequence: TGTGCCAGCAGCTTAGGTAGCAGAAACCTTTATGGCTACACCTTC.

Only one count was recorded for this clone. The V gene is TRBV28, the J gene TRBJ2-1; a weak D match, TRBD1 (5 bases). V lost 3 bases and J 8 bases, leaving 14 bases between the germline ends. CDR1 and CDR2 (germline): MDHEN, SYDVKM. The CDR3 loop spans 14 amino acids. The CDR3 region is CASSFPDSFHEQFF. The CDR3 DNA reads as TGTGCCAGCAGTTTTCCAGACAGTTTCCATGAGCAGTTCTTC.

V and J are TRBV11-2 and TRBJ1-4; the D is unclear. Looked up from germline, CDR1 is SGHAT and CDR2 is FQNNGV. The CDR3 runs 16 residues. Trimming cost V 3 bases and J 0 bases, with 11 bases left between them. CDR3 sequence reads: CASSFGQQSTNEKLFF. The CDR3 DNA is TGTGCCAGCAGCTTCGGGCAGCAGTCAACTAATGAAAAACTGTTTTTT.

This chain uses TRBV5-1 with TRBJ2-7; tentative D call: TRBD1 (6 bases). Germline CDR1 reads SGHRS; CDR2 reads YFSETQ. The CDR3 has 15 amino acids. V shed 9 bases and J shed 4 bases, with 23 bases lying between them. In DNA form, the CDR3 reads TGCGCCACCTCCGATGGGGCCGGACAGTGGTACGAGCAGTACTTC. Its translation: CATSDGAGQWYEQYF.

The V and J genes are TRBV5-1 and TRBJ2-1; unclear D gene. V shed 4 bases and J shed 0 bases, with 11 bases lying between them. CDR1 SGHRS and CDR2 YFSETQ come from the germline V gene. CDR3 size: 15 residues. CDR3 in amino acids: CASSPIGSSYNEQFF. The CDR3 region has the DNA TGCGCCAGCAGCCCCATCGGTAGCTCCTACAATGAGCAGTTCTTC.

The V and J genes are TRBV28 and TRBJ1-5, with D possibly matching TRBD1 (6 bases). The CDR3 is made up of 15 amino acids. Looked up from germline, CDR1 is MDHEN and CDR2 is SYDVKM. V was pared by 3 bases and J by 7 bases, with 16 bases between. The CDR3 loop is CASSFGQTQGQPQHF. For the CDR3, the DNA is TGTGCCAGCAGTTTCGGGCAAACCCAGGGGCAGCCCCAGCATTTT.

This clone was seen just once. The chain has TRBV5-1 and TRBJ2-7; 10 bases are a match to TRBD1. CDR1 is SGHRS and CDR2 is YFSETQ in the germline V gene. The CDR3 has 16 residues. Trimming took 4 bases from V and 4 from J; bases not matched to a gene: 11. The CDR3 protein is CASSPGGGQGQYEQYF. The DNA for the CDR3 is TGCGCCAGCAGCCCCGGGGGGGGACAGGGGCAGTACGAGCAGTACTTC. The entire variable domain, with the rest obtained from reference TRBV5-1 and TRBJ2-7, is as follows: KAGVTQTPRYLIKTRGQQVTLSCSPISGHRSVSWYQQTPGQGLQFLFEYFSETQRNKGNFPGRFSGRQFSNSRSEMNVSTLELGDSALYLCASSPGGGQGQYEQYFGPGTRLTVT.

This chain connects TRBV15 to TRBJ2-5; 9 nucleotides match TRBD2. Trimming at V came to 4 bases and at J to 5 bases, leaving 5 bases not matched to a gene. The CDR3 contains 14 residues. The germline gives CDR1 LNHNV, CDR2 YYDKDF (reference sequence). The CDR3 is CATSIAGASETQYF. The DNA of the CDR3 is TGTGCCACCAGCATAGCGGGGGCTTCGGAGACCCAGTACTTC.

The rearrangement links TRBV4-2 to TRBJ2-5; 9 positions match TRBD2. Germline CDR1 and CDR2: LGHNA and YNFKEQ. The CDR3 has 16 residues. V lost 1 base and J lost 2; bases outside the gene matches: 5. The DNA for the CDR3 is TGTGCCAGCAGCCAAGTGGGTAGCGGGGGACAAGAGACCCAGTACTTC. Protein product: CASSQVGSGGQETQYF.

For the CDR3, the DNA is TGTGCCAGCAGTTCAACAGGGCTGAGTCAGCCCCAGCATTTT. Its protein is CASSSTGLSQPQHF. The rearrangement joins TRBV28 to TRBJ1-5; D perhaps matches TRBD1 (6 bases). V shed 4 bases and J shed 6 bases, with 13 bases lying between them. CDR3 length: 14 amino acids. From germline, CDR1 is MDHEN and CDR2 SYDVKM.

The chain carries TRBV4-1 and TRBJ1-5; unclear D gene. CDR1 MGHRA and CDR2 YSYEKL come from the germline V gene. V lost 3 bases and J lost 5, with 5 bases in between. This CDR3 comprises 12 residues. The CDR3 reads CASSQGDQPQHF. CDR3 nucleotides: TGCGCCAGCAGCCAGGGAGATCAGCCCCAGCATTTT.

V is TRBV27 and J is TRBJ2-7; TRBD2 is a possible D gene (5 bases). CDR3 length: 14 residues. Trimming pared 7 bases from V and 0 bases from J, leaving 13 bases between. Germline values: CDR1 MNHEY, CDR2 SMNVEV (reference sequence). Here the CDR3 reads CASNPYGDSYEQYF. CDR3 DNA sequence: TGTGCCAGCAACCCTTACGGGGACTCCTACGAGCAGTACTTC.

This clone showed up just once. The chain links TRBV28 to TRBJ2-5; weak D call: TRBD1 (6 bases). This CDR3 has 14 residues. Trimming removed 8 bases from V and 5 bases from J, with 18 bases in between. Per the germline V gene, CDR1 is MDHEN and CDR2 is SYDVKM. CDR3 DNA sequence: TGTGCCAGCGTAAAAGGGGGACCCGTGGAGACCCAGTACTTC. Amino acids: CASVKGGPVETQYF.

V usage is TRBV27 and J usage is TRBJ2-3, with D possibly TRBD2 on 5 matching bases. V was shortened by 4 bases and J by 2 bases, with 13 bases between the two germline ends. In germline, CDR1 is MNHEY, CDR2 SMNVEV (reference sequence). The CDR3 spans 15 residues. Here the CDR3 DNA reads TGTGCCAGCAGTTCCACTGGGCGGGTCACAGATACGCAGTATTTT. Its protein product is CASSSTGRVTDTQYF.

The table lists this clone with a few counts. The V gene is TRBV19, the J gene TRBJ1-1, with D unclear. The CDR3 has 11 residues. Germline V lookup: CDR1 LNHDA, CDR2 SQIVND (reference sequence). The V gene lost 7 bases and the J gene lost 6 bases, with 9 bases spanning the gap. This chain's CDR3 is CASTHFSEAFF. The CDR3 coding sequence is TGTGCCAGTACCCACTTCTCTGAAGCTTTCTTT.

V gene TRBV28 combines with J gene TRBJ1-5, with a tentative D call TRBD1 (5 bases). CDR1 MDHEN and CDR2 SYDVKM come from the germline V gene. This CDR3 is built from 11 residues. As DNA, the CDR3 is TGTGCTCCGGTGGGGGACCAGCCCCAGCATTTT. This sequence encodes CAPVGDQPQHF. Full variable domain (rest looked up from reference TRBV28 and TRBJ1-5): DVKVTQSSRYLVKRTGEKVFLECVQDMDHENMFWYRQDPGLGLRLIYFSYDVKMKEKGDIPEGYSVSREKKERFSLILESASTNQTSMYLCAPVGDQPQHFGDGTRLSIL.

This clone ranks as medium-sized. The chain links TRBV6-5 to TRBJ2-3; 7 positions match TRBD2. CDR3 length: 13 residues. The V gene end was trimmed by 4 bases and the J gene end by 6 bases; junction bases not matched to a gene: 4. Germline V CDR1 and CDR2: MNHEY, SVGAGI. DNA of the CDR3: TGTGCCAGCAGTTTTAGCGGGTCCGATACGCAGTATTTT. Translation: CASSFSGSDTQYF.

The chain joins TRBV7-2 to TRBJ2-7; tentatively, D is TRBD1 or TRBD2 (5 bases each). Trimming left V 0 bases short and J 4 bases short, with 16 bases between. This CDR3 has 16 residues. Per germline, CDR1 SGHTA and CDR2 FQGNSA. The CDR3 DNA is TGTGCCAGCAGCTTAGCGCCTGCAGGGTCGGGATACGAGCAGTACTTC. This translates into CASSLAPAGSGYEQYF.

This sequence joins TRBV5-4 and TRBJ1-2; tentative D call: TRBD1 (5 bases). Germline CDR1 and CDR2: SGHNT and YYREEE (reference sequence). This CDR3 contains 14 residues. V was clipped by 4 bases and J by 0 bases, with 10 bases between them. CDR3 DNA sequence: TGTGCCAGCAGCGGGCCGGGGCCTAACTATGGCTACACCTTC. It is translated as CASSGPGPNYGYTF.

The chain uses TRBV11-3 and TRBJ1-3; D not certain. The CDR3 totals 15 residues. Germline CDR1 reads SGHNT; CDR2 reads YENEEA. The germline V and J ends were trimmed by 1 base and 0 bases, with 7 bases remaining between them. Here the CDR3 reads CASSLGSGSGNTIYF. CDR3 sequence (DNA): TGTGCCAGCAGCTTAGGCTCAGGCTCTGGAAACACCATATATTTT.

As to this clone: The sample contains more than one DNA sequence encoding this CDR3. The chain has TRBV2 and TRBJ1-1; the D is unclear. V lost 3 bases and J 0 bases, leaving 11 bases between the germline ends. This CDR3 region has 15 residues. Germline V lookup: CDR1 SNHLY, CDR2 FYNNEI. For the CDR3, the DNA is TGTGCCAGCAGTGATGTCAGGCGCGTGAACACTGAAGCTTTCTTT. It codes for CASSDVRRVNTEAFF. Looking up the rest from reference TRBV2 and TRBJ1-1 gives the full variable domain: EPEVTQTPSHQVTQMGQEVILRCVPISNHLYFYWYRQILGQKVEFLVSFYNNEISEKSEIFDDQFSVERPDGSNFTLKIRSTKLEDSAMYFCASSDVRRVNTEAFFGQGTRLTVV.

This clone turned up a few times. This chain uses TRBV28 with TRBJ1-4, with a possible D match to TRBD1 (5 bases). This CDR3 is 15 amino acids long. V lost 5 bases to trimming and J lost 0 bases, with 10 bases between them. CDR1 MDHEN and CDR2 SYDVKM come from the germline V gene. The CDR3 region is CASSLGGATNEKLFF. CDR3 nucleotides: TGTGCCAGCAGTCTCGGGGGTGCAACTAATGAAAAACTGTTTTTT.

The gene calls are TRBV28 and TRBJ2-1, with unresolved D. Trimming shortened V by 2 bases and J by 12 bases, and 11 bases separated the two germline ends. Germline assignment: CDR1 MDHEN and CDR2 SYDVKM. The CDR3 totals 12 residues. The CDR3 coding sequence is TGTGCCAGCAGTTTAAGGACCCTGGGGCAGTTCTTC. Its translation: CASSLRTLGQFF.

The chain is built from TRBV4-1 and TRBJ2-1; D is uncertain. The CDR3 has 12 residues. Trimming pared 2 bases from V and 12 bases from J, leaving 11 bases between. The germline V gene encodes CDR1 MGHRA and CDR2 YSYEKL. The CDR3 spells CASSQITARQFF. The CDR3 DNA follows: TGCGCCAGCAGCCAAATAACGGCCCGGCAGTTCTTC.